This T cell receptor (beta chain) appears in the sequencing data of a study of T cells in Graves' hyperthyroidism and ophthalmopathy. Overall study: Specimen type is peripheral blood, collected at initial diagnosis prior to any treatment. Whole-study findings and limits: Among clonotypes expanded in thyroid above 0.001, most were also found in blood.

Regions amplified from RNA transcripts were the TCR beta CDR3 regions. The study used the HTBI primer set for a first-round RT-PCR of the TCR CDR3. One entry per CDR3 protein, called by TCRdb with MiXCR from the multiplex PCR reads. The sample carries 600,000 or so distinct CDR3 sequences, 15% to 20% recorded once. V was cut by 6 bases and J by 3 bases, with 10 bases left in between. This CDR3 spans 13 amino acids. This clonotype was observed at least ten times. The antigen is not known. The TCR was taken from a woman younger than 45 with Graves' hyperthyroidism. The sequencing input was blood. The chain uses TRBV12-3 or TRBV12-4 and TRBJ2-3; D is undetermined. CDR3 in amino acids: CASSFILTDTQYF. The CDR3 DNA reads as TGTGCCAGCAGCTTCATACTTACAGATACGCAGTATTTT.